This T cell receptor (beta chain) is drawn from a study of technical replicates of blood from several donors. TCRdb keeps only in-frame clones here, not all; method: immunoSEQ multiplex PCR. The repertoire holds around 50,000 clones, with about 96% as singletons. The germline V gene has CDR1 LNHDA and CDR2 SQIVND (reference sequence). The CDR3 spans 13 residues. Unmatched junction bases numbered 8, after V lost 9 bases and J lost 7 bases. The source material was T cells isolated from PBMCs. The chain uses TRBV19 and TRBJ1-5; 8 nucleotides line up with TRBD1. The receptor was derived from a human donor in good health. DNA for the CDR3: TGTGCCAGCTCCCGGGACAGGTACCAGCCCCAGCATTTT. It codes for CASSRDRYQPQHF.